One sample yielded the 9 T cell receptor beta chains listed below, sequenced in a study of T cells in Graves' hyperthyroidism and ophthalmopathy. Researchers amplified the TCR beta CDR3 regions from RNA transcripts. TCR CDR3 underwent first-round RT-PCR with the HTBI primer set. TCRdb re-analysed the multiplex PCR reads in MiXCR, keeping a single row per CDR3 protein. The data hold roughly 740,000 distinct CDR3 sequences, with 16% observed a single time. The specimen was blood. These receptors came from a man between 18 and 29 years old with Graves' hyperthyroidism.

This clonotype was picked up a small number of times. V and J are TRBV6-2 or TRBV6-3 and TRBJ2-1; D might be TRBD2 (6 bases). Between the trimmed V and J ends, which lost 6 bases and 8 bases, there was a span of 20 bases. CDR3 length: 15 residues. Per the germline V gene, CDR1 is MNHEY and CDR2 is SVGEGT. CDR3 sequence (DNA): TGTGCCAGCAGACCACTCCATACGGGACTGGATGAGCAGTTCTTC. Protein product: CASRPLHTGLDEQFF.

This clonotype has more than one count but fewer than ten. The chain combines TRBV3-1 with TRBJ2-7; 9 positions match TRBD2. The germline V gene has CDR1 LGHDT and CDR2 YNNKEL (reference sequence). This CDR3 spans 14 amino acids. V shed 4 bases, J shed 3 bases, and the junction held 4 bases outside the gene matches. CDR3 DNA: TGTGCCAGCAGCCCGGGACTAGCCAACTACGAGCAGTACTTC. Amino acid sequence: CASSPGLANYEQYF.

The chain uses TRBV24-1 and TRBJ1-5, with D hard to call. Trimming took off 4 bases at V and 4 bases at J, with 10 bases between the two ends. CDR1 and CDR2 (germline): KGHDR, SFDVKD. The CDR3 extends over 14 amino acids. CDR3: CATSEPFPNQPQHF. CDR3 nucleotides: TGTGCCACCAGTGAGCCTTTTCCAAATCAGCCCCAGCATTTT.

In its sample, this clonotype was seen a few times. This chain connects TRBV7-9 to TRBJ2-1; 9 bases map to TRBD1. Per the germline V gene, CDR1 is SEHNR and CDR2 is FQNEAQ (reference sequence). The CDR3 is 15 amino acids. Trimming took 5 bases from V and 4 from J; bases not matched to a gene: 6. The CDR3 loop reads CASSTDRGKYNEQFF. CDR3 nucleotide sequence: TGTGCCAGCAGCACCGACAGGGGGAAGTACAATGAGCAGTTCTTC. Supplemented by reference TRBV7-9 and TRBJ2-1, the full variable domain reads DTGVSQNPRHKITKRGQNVTFRCDPISEHNRLYWYRQTLGQGPEFLTYFQNEAQLEKSRLLSDRFSAERPKGSFSTLEIQRTEQGDSAMYLCASSTDRGKYNEQFFGPGTRLTVL.

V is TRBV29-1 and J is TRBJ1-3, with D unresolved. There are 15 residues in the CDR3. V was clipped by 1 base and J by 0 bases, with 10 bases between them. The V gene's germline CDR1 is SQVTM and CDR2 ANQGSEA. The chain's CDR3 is CSVEGRLSSGNTIYF. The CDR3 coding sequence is TGCAGCGTTGAAGGACGGCTCAGCTCTGGAAACACCATATATTTT.

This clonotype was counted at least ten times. The CDR3, as DNA: TGTGCCAGCACCGATAGCGGGAGGAGGGGGGAGCAGTACTTC. This gives the protein CASTDSGRRGEQYF. The chain recombines TRBV12-3 or TRBV12-4 with TRBJ2-7, with 10 bases identical to TRBD2. Unmatched junction bases numbered 10, after V lost 7 bases and J lost 7 bases. This CDR3 is built from 14 residues.

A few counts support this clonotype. The CDR3 sequence is CASSRLGISNQPQHF. CDR3 nucleotides: TGTGCCAGCAGCAGACTCGGGATAAGCAATCAGCCCCAGCATTTT. The chain uses TRBV5-6 and TRBJ1-5; no definite D call. Germline V gene lookup returns CDR1 SGHDT and CDR2 YYEEEE. V dropped 4 bases and J dropped 1 base, with 12 bases sitting between them. This CDR3 contains 15 residues.

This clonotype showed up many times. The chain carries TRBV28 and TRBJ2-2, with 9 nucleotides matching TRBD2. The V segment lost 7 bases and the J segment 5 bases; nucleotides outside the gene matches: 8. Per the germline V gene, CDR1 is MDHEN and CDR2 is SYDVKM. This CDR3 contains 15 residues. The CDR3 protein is CASTLLLAGTGELFF. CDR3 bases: TGTGCCAGCACCCTCCTCCTAGCGGGAACCGGGGAGCTGTTTTTT. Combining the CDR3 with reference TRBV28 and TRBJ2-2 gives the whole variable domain DVKVTQSSRYLVKRTGEKVFLECVQDMDHENMFWYRQDPGLGLRLIYFSYDVKMKEKGDIPEGYSVSREKKERFSLILESASTNQTSMYLCASTLLLAGTGELFFGEGSRLTVL.

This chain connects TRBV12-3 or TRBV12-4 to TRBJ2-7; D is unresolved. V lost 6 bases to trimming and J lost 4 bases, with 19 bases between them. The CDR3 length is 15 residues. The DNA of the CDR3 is TGTGCCAGCAGCCGCGCACCGAAGGTCCCTTACGAGCAGTACTTC. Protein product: CASSRAPKVPYEQYF.